A selection of T cell receptor beta chains follows, all from one sample in a study of T-cell memory formation after mild COVID-19. TCRdb called the 5' RACE reads again in MiXCR, with one record for every CDR3 protein. The table includes 150,000 or so distinct CDR3 sequences, 11% detected once. Sequencing input: PBMCs or a T cell subset sorted from them (not recorded which). These receptor sequences come from a man aged 18 to 30 who had mild COVID-19 (a few samples of this study predate the infection). Cell type and time point are not known. CDR3s include the opening cysteine and the closing phenylalanine or tryptophan.

V	J	length	CDR3
TRBV5-1	TRBJ1-5	16	CASSPKGDGENQPQHF
TRBV6-5	TRBJ1-2	13	CASRESGGHGYTF
TRBV27	TRBJ1-6	15	CASSLWGQTLSPLHF
TRBV5-1	TRBJ1-1	14	CASSSVLQGTEAFF
TRBV12-3/TRBV12-4	TRBJ1-5	15	CASSPRGTGRQPQHF
TRBV7-2	TRBJ1-6	16	CASSYSRGQDNSPLHF
TRBV5-1	TRBJ2-3	16	CASSPTSVPPTDTQYF
TRBV9	TRBJ1-2	16	CASSPTAGQGILGYTF
TRBV9	TRBJ1-4	17	CASSVGVGFRANEKLFF
TRBV5-1	TRBJ1-6	16	CASSLGTGSANSPLHF
TRBV28	TRBJ1-1	13	CASNYRGRTEAFF
TRBV20-1	TRBJ1-1	14	CSARAGQRPTEAFF
TRBV5-1	TRBJ2-1	16	CASSPVSPPGNGEQFF
TRBV12-3/TRBV12-4	TRBJ2-4	13	CASRIDRVDIQYF
TRBV7-6	TRBJ1-6	14	CASSLVVRSSPLHF
TRBV11-2	TRBJ1-2	14	CASSKAGTAGGYTF
TRBV9	TRBJ2-1	17	CASSVALSGAADNEQFF
TRBV5-6	TRBJ2-3	15	CASSWISGTPLTQYF
TRBV7-2	TRBJ2-5	14	CASSSGSTQETQYF
TRBV20-1	TRBJ1-4	12	CSARTGAEKLFF
TRBV20-1	TRBJ2-1	16	CSARDLAGGNYNEQFF
TRBV6-1	TRBJ2-3	17	CACSLALALGGGDTQYF
TRBV28	TRBJ2-1	15	CASTDGVGDRNEQFF
TRBV2	TRBJ2-2	13	CASSGAPSGELFF
TRBV12-3/TRBV12-4	TRBJ1-2	12	CASSGTAYGYTF
TRBV7-9	TRBJ1-4	14	CASSSTSSNEKLFF
TRBV10-3	TRBJ2-2	14	CATRGNANTGELFF
TRBV18	TRBJ1-2	15	CASFSTGDGDYGYTF
TRBV4-1	TRBJ1-1	16	CASSRLPQTVNTEAFF
TRBV7-8	TRBJ2-7	14	CASTPREPSYEQYF
TRBV4-1	TRBJ2-1	15	CASSDLGEGLPGRKF
TRBV7-9	TRBJ2-5	13	CASSFNRQGTQYF
TRBV20-1	TRBJ1-1	13	CSASRDRNTEAFF
TRBV5-1	TRBJ2-2	13	CASREGSYGELFF
TRBV9	TRBJ1-2	13	CASSVQGNYGYTF
TRBV18	TRBJ2-3	13	CASSTTDTDTQYF
TRBV10-3	TRBJ2-1	14	CAITEHSSYNEQFF
TRBV29-1	TRBJ2-3	13	CSVEDASTDTQYF
TRBV4-2	TRBJ1-2	12	CASSQELYGYTF
TRBV12-3/TRBV12-4	TRBJ2-1	12	CASSRSSFGQFF
TRBV10-3	TRBJ2-2	14	CAISARTGVGELFF
TRBV12-3/TRBV12-4	TRBJ2-6	15	CASSRRTSGANVLTF
TRBV5-1	TRBJ2-5	13	CASSVAGGETQYF
TRBV12-3/TRBV12-4	TRBJ1-6	13	CASNLAGYSPLHF
TRBV7-2	TRBJ2-2	14	CASSPDLNTGELFF
TRBV7-9	TRBJ2-5	14	CASSFSSGQETQYF
TRBV29-1	TRBJ2-7	12	CSVDMGPYEQYF